This T cell receptor beta chain derives from a study of T cells in localized non-small cell lung cancer. As to this clone: This same CDR3 is encoded by further DNA sequences in the sample.

Clones were read by immunoSEQ multiplex PCR, and TCRdb kept only the in-frame ones, dropping some. Altogether 25,000 to 30,000 clones are present, approximately 90% being singletons, with the ten largest covering around 30%. The ends lost 4 bases at V and 2 bases at J; junction bases unmatched: 4. The CDR3 consists of 15 residues. Germline CDR1 LNHDA, CDR2 SQIVND (reference sequence). The TCR originated in a female donor older than 55 with stage I lung adenocarcinoma. The V call is TRBV19, the J call TRBJ2-1; TRBD2 matches 8 bases. The source material was peripheral blood, sampled before any cancer treatment. CDR3 residues: CASSNSGNAYNEQFF. CDR3 in DNA: TGTGCCAGTAGTAATAGCGGGAACGCCTACAATGAGCAGTTCTTC.